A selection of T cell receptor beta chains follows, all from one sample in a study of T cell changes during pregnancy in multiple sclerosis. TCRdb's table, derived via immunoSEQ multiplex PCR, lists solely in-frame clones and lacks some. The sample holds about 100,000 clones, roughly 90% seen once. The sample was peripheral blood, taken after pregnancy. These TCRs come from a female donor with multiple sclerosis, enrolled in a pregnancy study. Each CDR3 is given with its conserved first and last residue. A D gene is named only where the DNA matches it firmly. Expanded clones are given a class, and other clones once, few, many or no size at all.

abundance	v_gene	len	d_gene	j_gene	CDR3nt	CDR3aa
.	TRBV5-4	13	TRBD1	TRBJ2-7	TGTGCCAGCAGCGTGGACAGGGGCAACGAGCAGTACTTC	CASSVDRGNEQYF
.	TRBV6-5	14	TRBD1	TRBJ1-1	TGTGCCAGCAGTTACACCGAGGGGGCCCCTGAAGCTTTCTTT	CASSYTEGAPEAFF
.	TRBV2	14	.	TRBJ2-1	TGTGCCAGCAGCCCATCGACAGGATACAATGAGCAGTTCTTC	CASSPSTGYNEQFF
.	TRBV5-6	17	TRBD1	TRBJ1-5	TGTGCCAGCAGCTTGGCTCCAGGGGGAAATAGCAATCAGCCCCAGCATTTT	CASSLAPGGNSNQPQHF
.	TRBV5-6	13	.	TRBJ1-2	TGTGCCAGCAGCCCCGGGTCCGTCTATGGCTACACCTTC	CASSPGSVYGYTF
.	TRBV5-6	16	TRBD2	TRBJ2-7	TGTGCCAGCAGCGCCCGCGGGAGCGGGGGGGCCCCCGAGCAGTACTTC	CASSARGSGGAPEQYF
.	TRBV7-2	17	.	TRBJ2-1	TGTGCCAGCAGCCTAAGACTAGAATGGTTACTTGGCAATGAGCAGTTCTTC	CASSLRLEWLLGNEQFF
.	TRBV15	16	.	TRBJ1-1	TGTGCCACCAGCGACCCGCGGGCGTCCATGAACACTGAAGCTTTCTTT	CATSDPRASMNTEAFF
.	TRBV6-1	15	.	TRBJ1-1	TGTGCCAGCAGTGAAGGACCATTCGGGTACACTGAAGCTTTCTTT	CASSEGPFGYTEAFF
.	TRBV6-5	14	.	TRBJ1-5	TGTGCCAGCAGTTACAGCAGGGGTGATCAGCCCCAGCATTTT	CASSYSRGDQPQHF
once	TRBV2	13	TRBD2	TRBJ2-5	TGTGCCAGCGGACGGGGGGGCGGGGAGACCCAGTACTTC	CASGRGGGETQYF
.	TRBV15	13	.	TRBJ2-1	TGTGCCACCAGCAGAGATCGGGGGGCTGAGCAGTTCTTC	CATSRDRGAEQFF
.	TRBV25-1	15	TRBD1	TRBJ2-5	TGTGCCAGCGGTATCTGGACAGGGGGGAAGGAGACCCAGTACTTC	CASGIWTGGKETQYF
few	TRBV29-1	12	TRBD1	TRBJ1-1	TGCAGCGTTGGACAGGGAGACACTGAAGCTTTCTTT	CSVGQGDTEAFF
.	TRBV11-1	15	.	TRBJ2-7	TGTGCCAGCAGCCCAAGGGGGAGACTCTCCTACGAGCAGTACTTC	CASSPRGRLSYEQYF
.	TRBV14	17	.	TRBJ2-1	TGTGCCAGCAGCCAACCGGTTTGGGACTCCTCCCGCAATGAGCAGTTCTTC	CASSQPVWDSSRNEQFF
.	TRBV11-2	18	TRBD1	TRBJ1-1	TGTGCCAGCACCAACCCTGGGTGGGGGGACAGGGCGAACACTGAAGCTTTCTTT	CASTNPGWGDRANTEAFF
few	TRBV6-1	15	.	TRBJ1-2	TGTGCCAGCAGTGAAGCCGGAGGGGAAGACTATGGCTACACCTTC	CASSEAGGEDYGYTF
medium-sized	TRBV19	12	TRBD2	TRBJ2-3	TGTGCCAGTAGCGGGGGGGCAGATACGCAGTATTTT	CASSGGADTQYF
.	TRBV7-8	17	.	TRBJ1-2	TGTGCCAGCAGCTTAAGAGTGGGGGCAGCGTCCTACTATGGCTACACCTTC	CASSLRVGAASYYGYTF
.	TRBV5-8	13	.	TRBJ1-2	TGTGCCAGCAGCTTACGACAGAGGAATGGCTACACCTTC	CASSLRQRNGYTF